This entry lists 26 T cell receptor beta chains sequenced from one sample in a study of T cells in localized non-small cell lung cancer. The protocol was immunoSEQ multiplex PCR, while the TCRdb copy is restricted to in-frame clones and leaves out a portion. Of tens of thousands of clones detected, around nine tenths appear once; the ten largest clones hold approximately 15%. The sample was PBMCs, taken before any cancer treatment. The source of these receptors is a female donor with stage II lung adenocarcinoma.

Only a few counts were recorded for this clone. This chain joins TRBV7-9 and TRBJ1-1; maybe TRBD1 (5 bases). Germline V gene data show CDR1 as SEHNR and CDR2 as FQNEAQ (reference sequence). V was cut by 5 bases and J by 7 bases, with 11 bases left in between. The CDR3 length is 12 residues. The DNA for the CDR3 is TGTGCCAGCAGCGAATCGACAGTTGAAGCTTTCTTT. The encoded protein is CASSESTVEAFF.

As for this clone: Other DNA sequences of this sample code for an identical CDR3. For the CDR3, the DNA is TGTGCCAGCAGCCCATGGGACAGTGCTAATTCACCCCTCCACTTT. Residues: CASSPWDSANSPLHF. The rearrangement joins TRBV7-2 to TRBJ1-6; 7 positions agree with TRBD1. The CDR3 extends over 15 amino acids. Germline trimming cut 5 bases from V and 6 bases from J; bases unmatched to any gene: 7. In germline, CDR1 is SGHTA, CDR2 FQGNSA.

The genes are TRBV5-1 and TRBJ1-2, with TRBD1 identical over 7 bases. The CDR3 consists of 12 residues. CDR1 is SGHRS, CDR2 YFSETQ, per germline. Trimming cost V 6 bases and J 4 bases; bases outside gene matches: 3. The CDR3 spells CASKGTAYGYTF. For the CDR3, the DNA is TGCGCCAGCAAGGGGACAGCCTATGGCTACACCTTC.

J is TRBJ2-5 and V is TRBV2; D ambiguous. Trimming removed 4 bases from V and 1 base from J, with 7 bases in between. The CDR3 consists of 13 residues. Germline values: CDR1 SNHLY, CDR2 FYNNEI. The CDR3 DNA reads TGTGCCAGCAGTGCCTGGCCCCAAGAGACCCAGTACTTC. Residues: CASSAWPQETQYF.

The V and J genes are TRBV29-1 and TRBJ1-2; perhaps TRBD1 as D (5 bases). The V and J ends lost 4 bases and 7 bases respectively, with 13 bases between them. This CDR3 spans 12 amino acids. Germline loops: CDR1 SQVTM, CDR2 ANQGSEA. The CDR3 is CSVARQGGGYTF. CDR3 nucleotides: TGCAGCGTTGCCCGGCAGGGCGGTGGCTACACCTTC.

The gene calls are TRBV7-2 and TRBJ1-1, with D uncertain. Per the germline V gene, CDR1 is SGHTA and CDR2 is FQGNSA. The CDR3 loop spans 15 amino acids. With 1 base removed from V and 5 bases from J, the gap between germline ends came to 14 bases. This CDR3 is CASSLDRLSGTEAFF. The CDR3 nucleotides read TGTGCCAGCAGCTTAGATCGGCTGTCGGGGACTGAAGCTTTCTTT.

The V gene is TRBV6-5, the J gene TRBJ2-7; TRBD2 aligns across 8 bases. Germline loops: CDR1 MNHEY, CDR2 SVGAGI. This CDR3 comprises 12 residues. Germline trimming cut 6 bases from V and 7 bases from J; bases unmatched to any gene: 5. Here the CDR3 reads CASSAGGREQYF. The CDR3 nucleotides are TGTGCCAGCAGCGCGGGGGGCCGGGAGCAGTACTTC.

The chain joins TRBV18 to TRBJ1-1; TRBD1 is a possible D gene (6 bases). Trimming shortened V by 3 bases and J by 0 bases, and 8 bases separated the two germline ends. Germline V gene sequence: CDR1 KGHSH, CDR2 LQKENI. CDR3 length: 14 residues. The DNA for the CDR3 is TGTGCCAGCTCACCCAGGGGAATGAACACTGAAGCTTTCTTT. Translation: CASSPRGMNTEAFF.

This chain joins TRBV5-1 and TRBJ1-1; D not certain. Deletions cut 1 base from V and 0 bases from J, with 13 bases between. CDR3 length: 16 amino acids. Germline V lookup: CDR1 SGHRS, CDR2 YFSETQ. The CDR3 DNA is TGCGCCAGCAGCTTGATGGCAGTTGACATGAACACTGAAGCTTTCTTT. Translation: CASSLMAVDMNTEAFF.

Note on this clone: A read error may account for a junction end that differs from germline. The chain joins TRBV27 to TRBJ2-1; D call uncertain. CDR1 is MNHEY and CDR2 is SMNVEV in the germline V gene (reference sequence). The CDR3 length is 16 residues. CDR3 bases: TGTGCCAGCTGTTTCGGCGGATCAGGCTCCTACAATGAGCAGTTCTTC. Translation gives CASCFGGSGSYNEQFF.

On this clone: Distinct nucleotide sequences in the sample also encode this CDR3. The chain combines TRBV2 with TRBJ2-7; 10 bases agree with TRBD1. With 11 bases clipped from V and 3 bases from J, the junction kept 4 bases outside the gene matches. In germline, CDR1 is SNHLY, CDR2 FYNNEI. The CDR3 extends over 12 amino acids. CDR3 amino acids: CASRDRGYEQYF. Here the CDR3 DNA reads TGTGCCTCCCGGGACAGGGGCTACGAGCAGTACTTC.

Worth noting for this clone: The junction departs from the called germline gene at one end, perhaps through a read error. V gene TRBV4-2 combines with J gene TRBJ1-2, with a possible D match to TRBD1 (5 bases). The CDR3 runs 11 residues. Germline V gene sequence: CDR1 LGHNA, CDR2 YNFKEQ. The DNA of the CDR3 is TGTGCCAGCAGCCAACGGGGGAGTCTAAGCTTC. This gives the protein CASSQRGSLSF.

The chain is built from TRBV6-5 and TRBJ2-5; TRBD2 matches 9 bases. J gave up 2 bases and V 2 bases, and 0 bases lay outside the gene matches. Per the germline V gene, CDR1 is MNHEY and CDR2 is SVGAGI. The CDR3 covers 14 residues. CDR3 loop: CASSYSGGQETQYF. The CDR3 region has the DNA TGTGCCAGCAGTTACAGCGGGGGGCAAGAGACCCAGTACTTC.

This chain links TRBV5-1 with TRBJ2-7; 14 bases are shared with TRBD2. The CDR3 is 17 amino acids. J lost 6 bases, V lost 0 bases, and 8 bases had no gene match. Germline V lookup: CDR1 SGHRS, CDR2 YFSETQ. The CDR3 region has the DNA TGCGCCAGCAGCTTGGACCGACTAGCGGGGGGGCCGGGCGAGCAGTACTTC. As protein: CASSLDRLAGGPGEQYF. The whole variable domain, remainder taken from reference TRBV5-1 and TRBJ2-7, is KAGVTQTPRYLIKTRGQQVTLSCSPISGHRSVSWYQQTPGQGLQFLFEYFSETQRNKGNFPGRFSGRQFSNSRSEMNVSTLELGDSALYLCASSLDRLAGGPGEQYFGPGTRLTVT.

The chain links TRBV5-5 to TRBJ2-7; D perhaps matches TRBD2 (5 bases). The germline V gene encodes CDR1 SGHKS and CDR2 YYEKEE (reference sequence). V lost 1 base and J lost 0, with 14 bases in between. The CDR3 is 16 amino acids. The CDR3 DNA follows: TGTGCCAGCAGCTTGAGTCGAGGGTGGGTCTCCTACGAGCAGTACTTC. This translates into CASSLSRGWVSYEQYF.

This clone is a singleton in its sample. The J gene is TRBJ1-2, the V gene TRBV9, with 8 bases matching TRBD1. In germline, CDR1 is SGDLS, CDR2 YYNGEE. The CDR3 is 14 amino acids. Trimming cost V 4 bases and J 3 bases; bases outside gene matches: 5. The CDR3 here is CASSKVQGDYGYTF. CDR3 nucleotide sequence: TGTGCCAGCAGCAAAGTACAGGGGGACTATGGCTACACCTTC.

The gene calls are TRBV6-1 and TRBJ2-7, with D unclear. The CDR3 is 16 residues long. Germline V gene data show CDR1 as MNHNS and CDR2 as SASEGT. Trimming removed 1 base at V and 1 base at J, with 14 bases between. The DNA of the CDR3 is TGTGCCAGCAGTGAAGATGAGGCAGGATGGTCCTACGAGCAGTACTTC. This codes for CASSEDEAGWSYEQYF.

The chain employs TRBV30 and TRBJ2-7, with D possibly TRBD2 on 6 matching bases. Germline V gene sequence: CDR1 GTSNPN, CDR2 SVGIG (reference sequence). Trimming removed 3 bases from V and 3 bases from J, with 18 bases in between. This CDR3 spans 15 amino acids. The CDR3 protein is CAWRPGAGRLYEQYF. The CDR3, as DNA: TGTGCCTGGAGGCCTGGCGCAGGGAGGCTCTACGAGCAGTACTTC.

This clone was observed a few times. The V call is TRBV6-4, the J call TRBJ1-6; D unclear. V was clipped by 0 bases and J by 6 bases, with 3 bases between them. The germline gives CDR1 MRHNA, CDR2 SNTAGT. The CDR3 has 13 residues. CDR3 protein: CASSDSSNSPLHF. CDR3 DNA sequence: TGTGCCAGCAGTGACTCGAGTAATTCACCCCTCCACTTT.

V and J are TRBV9 and TRBJ1-3; tentative D call: TRBD1 (5 bases). Trimming left V 0 bases short and J 1 base short, with 11 bases between. The CDR3 length is 16 residues. CDR1 is SGDLS, CDR2 YYNGEE, per germline. The CDR3 reads CASSVDQGFSGNTIYF. The CDR3 region has the DNA TGTGCCAGCAGCGTAGATCAGGGCTTTTCTGGAAACACCATATATTTT.

This clone occurred a few times. As DNA, the CDR3 is TGTGCCAGCAGCTATGAACAGGGGGCGAATGAAAAACTGTTTTTT. The encoded protein is CASSYEQGANEKLFF. V usage is TRBV5-6 and J usage is TRBJ1-4, with 9 bases that match TRBD1. V shed 3 bases and J 5 bases; nucleotides not matched to a gene: 5. The CDR3 extends over 15 amino acids. Germline V gene lookup returns CDR1 SGHDT and CDR2 YYEEEE.

CDR3 nucleotide sequence: TGCGCCAGCAGTGATTGGGGACTAGCGGGGGGAAACAATGAGCAGTTCTTC. Protein: CASSDWGLAGGNNEQFF. The chain couples TRBV10-1 to TRBJ2-1; 15 bases are a match to TRBD2. The trim removed 3 bases at V and 5 bases at J, leaving 5 bases unmatched. The germline CDR1 and CDR2 sequences are WNHNN and SYGVQD (reference sequence). The CDR3 covers 17 residues.

This clone has just a few counts. This chain connects TRBV5-1 to TRBJ1-2; weak D call: TRBD1 (5 bases). Per the germline V gene, CDR1 is SGHRS and CDR2 is YFSETQ. V lost 4 bases and J lost 4, with 17 bases in between. This CDR3 has 15 residues. CDR3 sequence (DNA): TGCGCCAGCAGCCCCCGCGAAGGAGGGACCTATGGCTACACCTTC. This gives the protein CASSPREGGTYGYTF.

CDR3 coding DNA: TGTGCCAGCACCAAAAACTCACAACAAGGAGAAAAACTGTTTTTT. This sequence encodes CASTKNSQQGEKLFF. This chain uses TRBV6-6 with TRBJ1-4; no definite D call. CDR1 and CDR2 (germline): MNHNY, SVGAGI (reference sequence). The CDR3 is 15 amino acids. Trimming left V 7 bases short and J 8 bases short, with 20 bases between.

The V gene is TRBV6-1, the J gene TRBJ2-7; TRBD1 is a possible D gene (6 bases). Deletions cut 7 bases from V and 3 bases from J, with 16 bases between. The CDR3 contains 14 residues. Germline values: CDR1 MNHNS, CDR2 SASEGT. In DNA form, the CDR3 reads TGTGCCAGCAACCCGAGGGCAGGGGTCTACGAGCAGTACTTC. Translated: CASNPRAGVYEQYF.

This rearrangement joins TRBV30 to TRBJ1-2; 11 nucleotides align to TRBD1. The germline V gene has CDR1 GTSNPN and CDR2 SVGIG (reference sequence). J gave up 1 base and V 2 bases, and 9 bases lay outside the gene matches. There are 17 residues in the CDR3. The CDR3: CAWSRLFGTGGNYGYTF. The CDR3 DNA reads as TGTGCCTGGAGTCGATTATTCGGGACAGGGGGTAACTATGGCTACACCTTC. The full variable domain, rest sourced from reference TRBV30 and TRBJ1-2, is SQTIHQWPATLVQPVGSPLSLECTVEGTSNPNLYWYRQAAGRGLQLLFYSVGIGQISSEVPQNLSASRPQDRQFILSSKKLLLSDSGFYLCAWSRLFGTGGNYGYTFGSGTRLTVV.